The 9 T cell receptor beta chains below were found in one sample sequenced in a study of regulatory T cells in long-lasting Graves disease. Arm-PCR with iRepertoire HTBI primers amplified the CDR3 regions for these TCR beta libraries. TCRdb independently ran MiXCR on the multiplex PCR reads; one entry per CDR3 protein. Of around 400,000 distinct CDR3 sequences in the sample, about 12% were seen once. Time point defined: newly diagnosed GD, antithyroid drugs for less than 3 months. PBMC RNA was the source of the TCR library. The same sample was also studied in work on T cells in Graves' hyperthyroidism and ophthalmopathy.

Specimen: peripheral blood mononuclear cells (PBMCs), collected at new diagnosis, from a patient treated with antithyroid drugs. These receptors were taken from a woman aged 18-30 years with Graves disease.

The table lists this clonotype with a few counts. The rearrangement joins TRBV6-1 to TRBJ2-7; D possibly matches TRBD1 or TRBD2 (5 bases each). V lost 6 bases to trimming and J lost 6 bases, with 15 bases between them. This CDR3 is 13 amino acids long. Germline values: CDR1 MNHNS, CDR2 SASEGT. The CDR3 nucleotides are TGTGCCAGCAGCCGAGGGGCCTTGGCCGAGCAGTACGTC. This sequence encodes CASSRGALAEQYV.

This clonotype appeared many times. The chain joins TRBV6-1 to TRBJ1-2, with a tentative D call TRBD1 (5 bases). CDR1 MNHNS and CDR2 SASEGT come from the germline V gene. CDR3 size: 15 residues. Between the trimmed V and J ends, which lost 6 bases and 2 bases, there was a span of 16 bases. The CDR3 loop reads CASRTGQEGNYGYTF. The CDR3 bases are TGTGCCAGCAGAACGGGGCAGGAGGGGAACTATGGCTACACCTTC.

This clonotype was seen ten or more times. The chain recombines TRBV11-2 with TRBJ2-2; TRBD1 aligns across 8 bases. With 4 bases clipped from V and 2 bases from J, the junction kept 3 bases outside the gene matches. Germline values: CDR1 SGHAT, CDR2 FQNNGV. The CDR3 totals 15 residues. The CDR3 reads CASSSQGANTGELFF. CDR3 bases: TGTGCCAGCAGCTCCCAGGGGGCTAACACCGGGGAGCTGTTTTTT.

This clonotype was seen at least ten times. This chain joins TRBV19 and TRBJ2-3, with 9 nucleotides matching TRBD2. Germline V gene lookup returns CDR1 LNHDA and CDR2 SQIVND (reference sequence). The CDR3 consists of 16 residues. V shed 4 bases, J shed 0 bases, and the junction held 5 bases outside the gene matches. In DNA, the CDR3 is TGTGCCAGTAGTACCCCTAGCGGGGTAAGCACAGATACGCAGTATTTT. Translation: CASSTPSGVSTDTQYF.

Many counts were recorded for this clonotype. V gene TRBV28 combines with J gene TRBJ1-2; perhaps TRBD1 as D (5 bases). Trimming took 5 bases from V and 2 from J, leaving 15 bases between them. The CDR3 loop spans 15 amino acids. Germline values: CDR1 MDHEN, CDR2 SYDVKM. Here the CDR3 reads CASSPAGGKNYGYTF. The CDR3 DNA is TGTGCCAGCAGTCCCGCGGGGGGGAAAAACTATGGCTACACCTTC.

This clonotype came up many times. V gene TRBV3-1 combines with J gene TRBJ2-1; possibly TRBD2 for D (6 bases). This CDR3 spans 13 amino acids. CDR1 is LGHDT and CDR2 is YNNKEL in the germline V gene (reference sequence). V lost 1 base to trimming and J lost 9 bases, with 10 bases between them. CDR3 residues: CASSQVISGEQFF. CDR3 nucleotide sequence: TGTGCCAGCAGCCAAGTTATTAGCGGTGAGCAGTTCTTC.

The table lists this clonotype with many counts. The chain uses TRBV7-3 and TRBJ2-3; D is perhaps TRBD1 or TRBD2 (5 bases each). Germline V gene lookup returns CDR1 SGHTA and CDR2 FQGTGA. The V and J ends lost 5 bases and 3 bases respectively, with 15 bases between them. CDR3 size: 15 residues. CDR3 region: CASSPVGEKTDTQYF. CDR3 in DNA: TGTGCCAGCAGCCCCGTAGGGGAGAAGACAGATACGCAGTATTTT.

The chain has TRBV19 and TRBJ1-4; 9 positions match TRBD1. Germline CDR1 is LNHDA and CDR2 is SQIVND (reference sequence). The CDR3 length is 15 residues. With 7 bases clipped from V and 6 bases from J, the junction kept 9 bases outside the gene matches. CDR3 sequence reads: CASTNTGGSHEKLFF. The CDR3 bases are TGTGCCAGTACGAATACAGGGGGCTCGCATGAAAAACTGTTTTTT.

J is TRBJ2-5 and V is TRBV4-2; the match to TRBD1 covers 7 bases. Germline V CDR1 and CDR2: LGHNA, YNFKEQ. V was clipped by 0 bases and J by 3 bases; unmatched bases: 13. CDR3 length equals 18 residues. CDR3 in DNA: TGTGCCAGCAGCCAAGACATACAGGGGATTAGAACTAAAGAGACCCAGTACTTC. It codes for CASSQDIQGIRTKETQYF.